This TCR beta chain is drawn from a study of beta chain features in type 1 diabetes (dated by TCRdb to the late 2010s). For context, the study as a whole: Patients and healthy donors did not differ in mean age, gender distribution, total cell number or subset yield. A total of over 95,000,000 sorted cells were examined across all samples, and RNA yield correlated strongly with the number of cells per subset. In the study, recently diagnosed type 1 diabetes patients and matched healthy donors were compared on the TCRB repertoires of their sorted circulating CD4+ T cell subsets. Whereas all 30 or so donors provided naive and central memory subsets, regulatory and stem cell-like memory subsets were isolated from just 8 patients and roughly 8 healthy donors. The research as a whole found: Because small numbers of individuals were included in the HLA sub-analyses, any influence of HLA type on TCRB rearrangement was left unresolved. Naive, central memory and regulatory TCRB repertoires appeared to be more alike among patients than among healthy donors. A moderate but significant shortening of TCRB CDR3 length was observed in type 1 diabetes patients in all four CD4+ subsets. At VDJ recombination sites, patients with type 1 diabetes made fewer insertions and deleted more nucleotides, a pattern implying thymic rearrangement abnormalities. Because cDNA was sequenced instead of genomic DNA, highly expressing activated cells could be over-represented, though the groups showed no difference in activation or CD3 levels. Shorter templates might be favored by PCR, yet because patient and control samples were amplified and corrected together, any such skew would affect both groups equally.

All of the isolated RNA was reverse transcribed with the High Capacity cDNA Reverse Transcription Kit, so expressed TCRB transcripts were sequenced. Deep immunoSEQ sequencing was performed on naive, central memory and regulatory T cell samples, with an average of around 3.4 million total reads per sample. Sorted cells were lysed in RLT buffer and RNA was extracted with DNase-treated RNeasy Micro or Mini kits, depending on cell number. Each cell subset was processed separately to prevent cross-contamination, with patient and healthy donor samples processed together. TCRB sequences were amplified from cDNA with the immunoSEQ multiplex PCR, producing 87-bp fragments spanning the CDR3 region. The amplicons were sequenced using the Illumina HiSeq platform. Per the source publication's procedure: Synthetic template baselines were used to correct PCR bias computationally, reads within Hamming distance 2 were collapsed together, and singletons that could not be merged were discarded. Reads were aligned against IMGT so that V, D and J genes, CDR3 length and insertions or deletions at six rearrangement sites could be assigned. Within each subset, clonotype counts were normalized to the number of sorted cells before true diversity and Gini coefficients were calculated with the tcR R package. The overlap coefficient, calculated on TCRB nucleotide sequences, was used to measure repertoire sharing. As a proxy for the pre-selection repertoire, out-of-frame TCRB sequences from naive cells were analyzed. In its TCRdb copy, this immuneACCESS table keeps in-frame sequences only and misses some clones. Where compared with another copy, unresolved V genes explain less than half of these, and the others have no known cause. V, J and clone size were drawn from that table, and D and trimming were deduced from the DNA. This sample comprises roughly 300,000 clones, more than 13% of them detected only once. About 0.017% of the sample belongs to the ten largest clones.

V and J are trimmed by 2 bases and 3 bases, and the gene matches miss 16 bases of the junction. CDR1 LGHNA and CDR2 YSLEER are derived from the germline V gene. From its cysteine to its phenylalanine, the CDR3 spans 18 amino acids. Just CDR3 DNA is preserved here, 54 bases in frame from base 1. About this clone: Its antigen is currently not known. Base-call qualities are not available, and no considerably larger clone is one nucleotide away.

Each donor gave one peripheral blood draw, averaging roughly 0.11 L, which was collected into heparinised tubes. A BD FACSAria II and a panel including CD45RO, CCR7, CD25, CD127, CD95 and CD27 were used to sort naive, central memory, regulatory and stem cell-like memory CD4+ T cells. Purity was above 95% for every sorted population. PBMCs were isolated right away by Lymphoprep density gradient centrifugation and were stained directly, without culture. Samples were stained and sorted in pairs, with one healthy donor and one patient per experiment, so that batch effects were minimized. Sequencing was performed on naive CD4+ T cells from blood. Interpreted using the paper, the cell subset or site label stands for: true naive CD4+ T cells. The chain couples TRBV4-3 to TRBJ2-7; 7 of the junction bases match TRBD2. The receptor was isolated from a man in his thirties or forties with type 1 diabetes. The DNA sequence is TGCGCCAGCAGCCAAAGGTTGGGGGAGGGCCTTTACTACTACGAGCAGTACTTC. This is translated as CASSQRLGEGLYYYEQYF.